The rows below give T cell receptor beta chains drawn from one sample of a study of cytomegalovirus exposure and HLA in healthy donors. Sequenced by immunoSEQ multiplex PCR; TCRdb stores in-frame clones only, minus some. This table holds more than 120,000 clones, approximately 78% found once. Sequenced material: PBMCs. The receptors shown here come from a middle-aged woman in good health and CMV-seropositive. CDR3s include the opening cysteine and the closing phenylalanine or tryptophan. Fields, in order: V gene, D gene, J gene, clone size, CDR3 length, CDR3 DNA, CDR3 protein. A D gene is named only where the DNA matches it firmly. A row's size may be missing; if present it is once, few, many or a size class.

V gene: TRBV11-2
D gene: -
J gene: TRBJ2-7
clone size: -
CDR3 length: 13
CDR3 DNA: TGTGCCAGCAGCCAACTTAGACTCTACGAGCAGTACTTC
CDR3 protein: CASSQLRLYEQYF

V gene: TRBV9
D gene: -
J gene: TRBJ2-5
clone size: -
CDR3 length: 14
CDR3 DNA: TGTGCCAGCAGCGTAGCTACGTCACAAGAGACCCAGTACTTC
CDR3 protein: CASSVATSQETQYF

V gene: TRBV19
D gene: TRBD2
J gene: TRBJ2-1
clone size: -
CDR3 length: 15
CDR3 DNA: TGTGCCAGTAGTATAACGGGACTAGCGGGAATTGAGCAGTTCTTC
CDR3 protein: CASSITGLAGIEQFF

V gene: TRBV4-2
D gene: TRBD2
J gene: TRBJ2-3
clone size: -
CDR3 length: 15
CDR3 DNA: TGTGCCAGCAATCCGGACTCCTTTAGCGGGGATACGCAGTATTTT
CDR3 protein: CASNPDSFSGDTQYF

V gene: TRBV4-2
D gene: -
J gene: TRBJ2-3
clone size: few
CDR3 length: 15
CDR3 DNA: TGTGCCAGCAGCCAAGATACAGGGCCGGGGGATACGCAGTATTTT
CDR3 protein: CASSQDTGPGDTQYF

V gene: TRBV28
D gene: TRBD1
J gene: TRBJ2-1
clone size: -
CDR3 length: 14
CDR3 DNA: TGTGCCAGCAGCCCCGGGACAGGGCGCAATGAGCAGTTCTTC
CDR3 protein: CASSPGTGRNEQFF

V gene: TRBV11-1
D gene: TRBD1
J gene: TRBJ2-5
clone size: -
CDR3 length: 15
CDR3 DNA: TGTGCCAGCAGCGGCCGACAGGGAACCCAAGAGACCCAGTACTTC
CDR3 protein: CASSGRQGTQETQYF

V gene: TRBV5-4
D gene: -
J gene: TRBJ2-5
clone size: -
CDR3 length: 15
CDR3 DNA: TGTGCCAGCAGCTTGGAAGGGAGGGGGCAAGAGACCCAGTACTTC
CDR3 protein: CASSLEGRGQETQYF

V gene: TRBV6-1
D gene: TRBD1
J gene: TRBJ1-2
clone size: once
CDR3 length: 14
CDR3 DNA: TGTGCCAGCAGTGTACAGGGGGAGAACTATGGCTACACCTTC
CDR3 protein: CASSVQGENYGYTF

V gene: TRBV5-1
D gene: TRBD2
J gene: TRBJ2-5
clone size: -
CDR3 length: 15
CDR3 DNA: TGCGCCAGCAGCTTACTAGCGGGGGTCCAAGAGACCCAGTACTTC
CDR3 protein: CASSLLAGVQETQYF

V gene: TRBV27
D gene: -
J gene: TRBJ2-5
clone size: -
CDR3 length: 13
CDR3 DNA: TGTGCCAGCAGTTTTTCAGGGGGGGAGACCCAGTACTTC
CDR3 protein: CASSFSGGETQYF

V gene: TRBV7-8
D gene: -
J gene: TRBJ1-1
clone size: -
CDR3 length: 13
CDR3 DNA: TGTGCCGGCAGCTTGTCCAGGGTCACTGAAGCTTTCTTT
CDR3 protein: CAGSLSRVTEAFF

V gene: TRBV18
D gene: TRBD2
J gene: TRBJ2-7
clone size: -
CDR3 length: 15
CDR3 DNA: TGTGCCAGCTCACCTAACCCGGGACTAGCGGACGAGCAGTACTTC
CDR3 protein: CASSPNPGLADEQYF

V gene: TRBV9
D gene: TRBD1
J gene: TRBJ1-1
clone size: -
CDR3 length: 16
CDR3 DNA: TGTGCCAGCAGCGTAGCTCAGGGGGGCTTGAACACTGAAGCTTTCTTT
CDR3 protein: CASSVAQGGLNTEAFF

V gene: TRBV12-5
D gene: -
J gene: TRBJ2-1
clone size: -
CDR3 length: 13
CDR3 DNA: TGTGCTAGTGGTTTAGCGGGTATCAATGAGCAGTTCTTC
CDR3 protein: CASGLAGINEQFF

V gene: TRBV6-1
D gene: TRBD2
J gene: TRBJ2-3
clone size: -
CDR3 length: 17
CDR3 DNA: TGTGCCAGCAGTGAACTAGTCGGTAGCGGGGGCACAGATACGCAGTATTTT
CDR3 protein: CASSELVGSGGTDTQYF

V gene: TRBV19
D gene: TRBD2
J gene: TRBJ2-1
clone size: few
CDR3 length: 14
CDR3 DNA: TGTGCCAGTAGTATGCTAGCGGGGTCCAATGAGCAGTTCTTC
CDR3 protein: CASSMLAGSNEQFF

V gene: TRBV21-1
D gene: -
J gene: TRBJ2-2
clone size: -
CDR3 length: 14
CDR3 DNA: TGTGCCAGCAGCCCTCGGACAGGGTTCGGGGAGCTGTTTTTT
CDR3 protein: CASSPRTGFGELFF

V gene: TRBV7-9
D gene: -
J gene: TRBJ2-3
clone size: -
CDR3 length: 14
CDR3 DNA: TGTTCCAGCAGCTTAAGAGTGGGCACAGATACGCAGTATTTT
CDR3 protein: CSSSLRVGTDTQYF

V gene: TRBV18
D gene: TRBD1
J gene: TRBJ2-5
clone size: -
CDR3 length: 12
CDR3 DNA: TGTGCCAGCTCCTGGGACAGGGAGACCCAGTACTTC
CDR3 protein: CASSWDRETQYF

V gene: TRBV5-1
D gene: TRBD1
J gene: TRBJ1-2
clone size: -
CDR3 length: 16
CDR3 DNA: TGCGCCAGCAGCGATCGACCGGGACAGGGGGCGCTTGGCTACACCTTC
CDR3 protein: CASSDRPGQGALGYTF

V gene: TRBV5-6
D gene: -
J gene: TRBJ2-3
clone size: once
CDR3 length: 15
CDR3 DNA: TGTGCCAGCAGCTCACCAGGTGTGCCCACAGATACGCAGTATTTT
CDR3 protein: CASSSPGVPTDTQYF